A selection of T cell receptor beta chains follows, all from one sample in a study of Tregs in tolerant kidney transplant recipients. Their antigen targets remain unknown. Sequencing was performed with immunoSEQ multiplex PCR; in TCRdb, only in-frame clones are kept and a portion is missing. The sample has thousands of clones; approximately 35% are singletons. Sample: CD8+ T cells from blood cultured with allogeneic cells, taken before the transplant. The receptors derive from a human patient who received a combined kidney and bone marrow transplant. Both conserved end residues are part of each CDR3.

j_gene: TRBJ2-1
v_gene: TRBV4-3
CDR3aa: CASSQPGLAGGRREQFF

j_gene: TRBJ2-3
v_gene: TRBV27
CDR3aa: CASSPLVAGGPDTQYF

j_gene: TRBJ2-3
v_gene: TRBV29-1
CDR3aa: CSVGQVNTDTQYF

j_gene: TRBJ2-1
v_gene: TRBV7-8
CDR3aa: CASSLLVNEQFF

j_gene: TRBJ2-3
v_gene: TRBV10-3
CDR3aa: CAISSGGNTDTQYF

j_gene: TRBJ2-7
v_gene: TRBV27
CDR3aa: CASSLTGAVWYEQYF

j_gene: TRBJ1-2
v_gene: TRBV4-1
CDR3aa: CASKGGLGGYTF

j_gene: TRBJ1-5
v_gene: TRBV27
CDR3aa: CASRVGGGNQPQHF

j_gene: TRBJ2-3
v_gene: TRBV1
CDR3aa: CASSLQMAVLTDTQYF

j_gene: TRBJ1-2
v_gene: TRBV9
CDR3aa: CASSDPGTDPYGYTF

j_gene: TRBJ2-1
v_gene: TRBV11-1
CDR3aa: CASTTGLAGYNEQFF